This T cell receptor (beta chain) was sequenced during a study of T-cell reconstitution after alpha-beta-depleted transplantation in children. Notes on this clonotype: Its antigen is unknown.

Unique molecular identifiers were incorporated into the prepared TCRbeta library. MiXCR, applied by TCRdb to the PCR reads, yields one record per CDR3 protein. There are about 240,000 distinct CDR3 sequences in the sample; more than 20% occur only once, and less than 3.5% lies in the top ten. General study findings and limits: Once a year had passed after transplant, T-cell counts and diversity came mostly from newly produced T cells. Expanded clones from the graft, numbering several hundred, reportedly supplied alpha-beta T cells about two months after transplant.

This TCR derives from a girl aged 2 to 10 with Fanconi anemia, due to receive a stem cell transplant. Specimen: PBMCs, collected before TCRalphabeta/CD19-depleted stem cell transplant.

The CDR3 nucleotides are TGCAGCGTTGATACAGGGGACGCCTACGAGCAGTACTTC. Translation gives CSVDTGDAYEQYF. V and J are TRBV29-1 and TRBJ2-7; 7 bases line up with TRBD1. This CDR3 spans 13 amino acids. The J segment lost 2 bases and the V segment lost 3 bases, leaving 4 bases of the junction unmatched. The germline V gene has CDR1 SQVTM and CDR2 ANQGSEA.